A single sample is the source of the 9 T cell receptor beta chains below, sequenced in a study of T cell responses to AZD1222 COVID-19 vaccine. Generated by immunoSEQ multiplex PCR, the TCRdb table keeps only in-frame clones and is missing some. This table holds 150,000 to 200,000 clones, approximately 94% found once. The starting material was peripheral blood, obtained on day 0 of AZD1222 vaccination. The receptor set was obtained from an adult in good health.

This chain connects TRBV6-1 to TRBJ1-6; no definite D call. The CDR3 contains 14 residues. The V and J ends lost 2 bases and 6 bases respectively, with 8 bases between them. Germline assignment: CDR1 MNHNS and CDR2 SASEGT. The CDR3 sequence is CASSERSFNSPLHF. CDR3 coding DNA: TGTGCCAGCAGTGAAAGAAGCTTTAATTCACCCCTCCACTTT.

V gene TRBV27 combines with J gene TRBJ1-5; TRBD1 aligns across 7 bases. The germline V gene encodes CDR1 MNHEY and CDR2 SMNVEV (reference sequence). The CDR3 sequence is 15 residues long. Losses at the gene ends were 3 bases for V and 5 bases for J; bases not matched to a gene: 7. The CDR3 bases are TGTGCCAGCAGTTTCTATCGGGACAGCCATCAGCCCCAGCATTTT. Amino acids: CASSFYRDSHQPQHF.

This chain connects TRBV18 to TRBJ1-6; D gene unclear. Trimming removed 3 bases from V and 4 bases from J, with 10 bases in between. Germline V gives CDR1 KGHSH, CDR2 LQKENI. The CDR3 extends over 15 amino acids. The CDR3, as DNA: TGTGCCAGCTCACCCGCGACAAATTATAATTCACCCCTCCACTTT. This translates into CASSPATNYNSPLHF.

V gene TRBV7-3 combines with J gene TRBJ2-2; tentatively, D is TRBD2 (5 bases). V was trimmed by 3 bases and J by 5 bases, leaving 13 bases between them. The CDR3 consists of 15 residues. Germline CDR1 SGHTA, CDR2 FQGTGA. The DNA for the CDR3 is TGTGCCAGCAGCTTGGAGGCAGATAGGACCGGGGAGCTGTTTTTT. Residues: CASSLEADRTGELFF.

This clone came up a few times. CDR3 bases: TGTGCCAGCAGTGACTCCGCAGAGTCCTATGGCTACACCTTC. It codes for CASSDSAESYGYTF. The chain carries TRBV6-4 and TRBJ1-2; no firm D call. V was pared by 0 bases and J by 4 bases, with 9 bases between. The CDR3 consists of 14 residues. CDR1 is MRHNA, CDR2 SNTAGT, per germline.

V and J are TRBV28 and TRBJ1-5; D unclear. V lost 6 bases to trimming and J lost 4 bases, with 16 bases between them. The CDR3 is made up of 15 amino acids. Per the germline V gene, CDR1 is MDHEN and CDR2 is SYDVKM. CDR3 region: CASRSSGSQNQPQHF. The CDR3 DNA reads as TGTGCCAGCAGATCCAGTGGGTCCCAGAATCAGCCCCAGCATTTT.

V usage is TRBV3-1 (or the pseudogene TRBV3-2) and J usage is TRBJ1-3; D uncertain. The CDR3 is 15 residues long. The V and J ends lost 4 bases and 1 base respectively, with 11 bases between them. Looked up from germline, CDR1 is LGHDT and CDR2 is YNNKEL (reference sequence). The chain's CDR3 is CASSRQTPSGNTIYF. CDR3 coding DNA: TGTGCCAGCAGCCGCCAGACACCATCTGGAAACACCATATATTTT.

J is TRBJ1-6 and V is TRBV3-1 (or the pseudogene TRBV3-2); 7 nucleotides line up with TRBD1. Germline loops: CDR1 LGHDT, CDR2 YNNKEL (reference sequence). This CDR3 contains 16 residues. V trimming: 1 base; J trimming: 9 bases; junction bases outside the gene matches: 9. In DNA, the CDR3 is TGTGCCAGCAGCCAAGGGGGGGGAGGGGGCAGTTCACCCCTCCACTTT. Amino acid sequence: CASSQGGGGGSSPLHF.

This rearrangement joins TRBV24-1 to TRBJ2-1, with 10 bases matching TRBD2. V was clipped by 4 bases and J by 2 bases; unmatched bases: 4. The CDR3 covers 16 residues. Germline V gives CDR1 KGHDR, CDR2 SFDVKD. CDR3 protein: CATSDLAGDAYNEQFF. The CDR3, as DNA: TGTGCCACCAGTGACCTAGCGGGAGATGCCTACAATGAGCAGTTCTTC.